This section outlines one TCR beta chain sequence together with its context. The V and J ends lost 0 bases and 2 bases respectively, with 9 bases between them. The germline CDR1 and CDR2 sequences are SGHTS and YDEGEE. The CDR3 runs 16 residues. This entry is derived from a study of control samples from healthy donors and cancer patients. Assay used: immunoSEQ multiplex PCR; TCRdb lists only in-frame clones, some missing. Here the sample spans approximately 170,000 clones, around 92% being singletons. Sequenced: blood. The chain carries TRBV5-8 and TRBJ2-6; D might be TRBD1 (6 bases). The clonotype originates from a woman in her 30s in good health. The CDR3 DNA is TGTGCCAGCAGCTTGGATACAGGGACTGGGGCCAACGTCCTGACTTTC. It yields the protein CASSLDTGTGANVLTF.